This T cell receptor (beta chain) was sequenced during a study of blood T cell repertoires in COVID-19. This CDR3 is 15 amino acids long. Germline V gene lookup returns CDR1 MNHEY and CDR2 SMNVEV (reference sequence). Trimming removed 6 bases from V and 7 bases from J, with 21 bases in between. TCRdb keeps only in-frame clones here, not all; method: immunoSEQ multiplex PCR. The sample has 10,000 to 15,000 clones; roughly four fifths are singletons. The gene calls are TRBV27 and TRBJ1-2; D might be TRBD1 (6 bases). This sequence was found in a man older than 75 with acute or convalescent COVID-19. The sample consisted of peripheral blood. CDR3 bases: TGTGCCAGCAGGAAGTACGCCTCAGGGGCTCCTGGCTACACCTTC. Its translation: CASRKYASGAPGYTF.